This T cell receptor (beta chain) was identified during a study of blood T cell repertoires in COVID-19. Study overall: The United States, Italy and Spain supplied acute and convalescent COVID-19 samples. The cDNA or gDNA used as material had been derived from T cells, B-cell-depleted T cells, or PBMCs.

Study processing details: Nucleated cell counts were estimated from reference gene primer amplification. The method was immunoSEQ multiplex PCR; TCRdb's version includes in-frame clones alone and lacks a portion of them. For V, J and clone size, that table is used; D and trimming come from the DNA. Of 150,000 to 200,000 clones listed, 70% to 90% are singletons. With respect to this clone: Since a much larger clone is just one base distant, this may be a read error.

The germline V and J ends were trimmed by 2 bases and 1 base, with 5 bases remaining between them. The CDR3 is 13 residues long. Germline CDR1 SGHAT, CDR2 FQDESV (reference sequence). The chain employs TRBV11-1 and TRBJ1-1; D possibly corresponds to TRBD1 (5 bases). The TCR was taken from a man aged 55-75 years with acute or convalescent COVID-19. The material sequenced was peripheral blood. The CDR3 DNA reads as TGTGCCAGCAGCTTACAGGGGAACACTGAAGCTTTCTTT. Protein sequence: CASSLQGNTEAFF.